Following are 3 T cell receptor beta chains from one sample sequenced in a study of sequential checkpoint blockade in melanoma. Produced via immunoSEQ multiplex PCR; TCRdb's table is partial and in-frame only. The sample lists around 13,000 clones; about 78% were seen once. The treatment: randomized to nivolumab then ipilimumab (arm A) or the reverse (arm B). The source material was CD8+ T cells sorted from blood (inferred from file names), sampled from a patient given nivolumab and ipilimumab in sequence. Receptors originate from a human donor with melanoma.

V is TRBV4-2 and J is TRBJ2-1; no firm D call. The V and J ends lost 4 bases and 4 bases respectively, with 20 bases between them. The CDR3 length is 17 residues. CDR1 is LGHNA and CDR2 is YNFKEQ in the germline V gene. For the CDR3, the DNA is TGTGCCAGCAGCCGGTATCAGCCCCCGGAGCCTTACAATGAGCAGTTCTTC. Encoded protein: CASSRYQPPEPYNEQFF.

In its sample, this clone was seen a few times. This chain connects TRBV27 to TRBJ1-2; 8 bases align to TRBD1. V gave up 5 bases and J gave up 8 bases; unmatched junction bases: 7. This CDR3 is 13 amino acids long. The germline V gene encodes CDR1 MNHEY and CDR2 SMNVEV (reference sequence). CDR3 region: CASSPTGGYGYTF. In DNA, the CDR3 is TGTGCCAGCAGTCCCACAGGGGGATACGGCTACACCTTC.

V and J are TRBV7-9 and TRBJ2-2; 8 nucleotides match TRBD1. The CDR3 extends over 18 amino acids. Germline CDR1 is SEHNR and CDR2 is FQNEAQ (reference sequence). Trimming took 3 bases from V and 6 from J; bases not matched to a gene: 15. CDR3 bases: TGTGCCAGCAGCTTTCCTCCCGGACAGGGTATTAGGGCCGGGGAGCTGTTTTTT. Encoded protein: CASSFPPGQGIRAGELFF.